The present entry profiles one T cell receptor beta chain with its context. The data derive from a study of memory CD4+ T cells and cytomegalovirus serostatus. There are 16 residues in the CDR3. The table came from immunoSEQ multiplex PCR; TCRdb's copy has only in-frame clones and leaves some out. This sample has some 50,000 clones, with roughly 72% found just once. Single viable CD3+CD4+CD8-CD45RO+ cells were sorted as the memory CD4+ T cells. The clonotype was recovered from an adult in good health and CMV-seronegative. Sequencing was done on a sample of memory CD4+ T cells from blood. This chain connects TRBV21-1 to TRBJ1-1; the D call in the table, TRBD1, was not verified against the DNA. TRBV21-1 is assigned pseudogene status. The CDR3 nucleotides read TGTGCCAGCAGCAAAATTCGGCAGGGGGCGAACACTGAAGCTTTCTTT. Residues: CASSKIRQGANTEAFF.